The subject of this entry is one T cell receptor (beta chain). Its antigen is as yet unknown. The isolated RNA, all of it, was reverse transcribed, so expressed TCRB transcripts were what got sequenced. This table comes from immunoSEQ multiplex PCR, and its TCRdb copy is limited to in-frame clones, with some not included. The repertoire includes 150,000 to 180,000 clones, about a tenth of them detected once, and roughly 0.5% sits in the top ten. The data were obtained in a study of beta chain features in type 1 diabetes. This CDR3 contains 14 residues. Germline V gene lookup returns CDR1 SGHDN and CDR2 FVKESK. Trimming pared 4 bases from V and 11 bases from J, leaving 20 bases between. Findings of the study overall: Sequencing the cDNA could make cells with high TCR expression show up more than they should. Significant though moderate, a shortening of TCRB CDR3s appeared in all four CD4+ subsets of Type 1 diabetes patients.

This chain connects TRBV14 to TRBJ2-5; possibly TRBD2 for D (5 bases). The clonotype originates from a man younger than 40 with type 1 diabetes. Sequenced: central memory CD4+ T cells from blood. CDR3 bases: TGTGCCAGCAGCCCCCTGGGCGCGGGTGACCATCAGTACTTC. Its translation: CASSPLGAGDHQYF.